Listed below are T cell receptor beta chains from one sample, sequenced in a study of blood T cells in healthy people across ages. TCRdb ran MiXCR on the 5' RACE reads and lists one entry per CDR3 protein. The data show roughly 560,000 distinct CDR3 sequences, nearly 25% seen once. These same records also appear under a second study, on T cells of mothers and their children.

Material for sequencing was blood. The origin of the receptors is a boy younger than 18 in good health. CDR3s include the opening cysteine and the closing phenylalanine or tryptophan. The D gene is left open where the match is weak. The listing skips clone size in some rows; elsewhere it reads once, few, many or a size class.

v_call: TRBV7-2
d_call: -
j_call: TRBJ2-7
clone_size: few
cdr3_aa: CASSLVGSLPTYEQYF
cdr3_nt: TGTGCCAGCAGCTTAGTGGGGAGTCTACCCACCTACGAGCAGTACTTC

v_call: TRBV5-5
d_call: -
j_call: TRBJ1-3
clone_size: few
cdr3_aa: CASSADSITGNTIYF
cdr3_nt: TGTGCCAGCAGCGCAGACAGCATAACAGGAAACACCATATATTTT

v_call: TRBV20-1
d_call: -
j_call: TRBJ2-7
clone_size: -
cdr3_aa: CSARDPPRERCEQLF
cdr3_nt: TGCAGTGCTAGAGATCCCCCAAGAGAACGGTGTGAGCAGCTCTTC

v_call: TRBV5-1
d_call: -
j_call: TRBJ2-5
clone_size: -
cdr3_aa: CASSLDPQTARETQYF
cdr3_nt: TGCGCCAGCAGCTTGGACCCCCAGACGGCAAGGGAGACCCAGTACTTC

v_call: TRBV5-6
d_call: TRBD2
j_call: TRBJ2-3
clone_size: -
cdr3_aa: CASSFMLATSGGRATDTQYF
cdr3_nt: TGTGCCAGCAGCTTCATGCTTGCGACTAGCGGGGGTCGCGCCACAGATACGCAGTATTTT

v_call: TRBV7-8
d_call: -
j_call: TRBJ2-7
clone_size: -
cdr3_aa: CASSPGPSSYEQYF
cdr3_nt: TGTGCCAGCAGCCCCGGGCCAAGCTCCTACGAGCAGTACTTC

v_call: TRBV29-1
d_call: -
j_call: TRBJ2-7
clone_size: few
cdr3_aa: CSVDIGAGYEQYF
cdr3_nt: TGCAGCGTTGATATCGGGGCAGGGTACGAGCAGTACTTC

v_call: TRBV12-5
d_call: TRBD2
j_call: TRBJ2-5
clone_size: -
cdr3_aa: CASGYNPGLAGEKETQYF
cdr3_nt: TGTGCTAGTGGTTATAACCCGGGACTAGCGGGAGAAAAAGAGACCCAGTACTTC

v_call: TRBV9
d_call: -
j_call: TRBJ2-4
clone_size: -
cdr3_aa: CASSVEGVAKNIQYF
cdr3_nt: TGTGCCAGCAGCGTAGAGGGGGTAGCCAAAAACATTCAGTACTTC

v_call: TRBV20-1
d_call: -
j_call: TRBJ1-4
clone_size: few
cdr3_aa: CSARDEWAGDREKLFF
cdr3_nt: TGCAGTGCTAGAGACGAGTGGGCAGGGGACCGAGAAAAACTGTTTTTT

v_call: TRBV12-3/TRBV12-4
d_call: TRBD2
j_call: TRBJ2-1
clone_size: few
cdr3_aa: CASSHRGTQLERGLNEQFF
cdr3_nt: TGTGCCAGCAGCCACCGGGGGACGCAGCTAGAGCGGGGTCTCAATGAGCAGTTCTTC

v_call: TRBV2
d_call: -
j_call: TRBJ2-1
clone_size: few
cdr3_aa: CASRPEGASYNEQFF
cdr3_nt: TGTGCCAGCAGACCGGAAGGGGCCTCCTACAATGAGCAGTTCTTC

v_call: TRBV28
d_call: -
j_call: TRBJ1-3
clone_size: -
cdr3_aa: CASGGGRQNTIYF
cdr3_nt: TGTGCCAGCGGCGGCGGAAGACAGAACACCATATATTTT

v_call: TRBV7-6
d_call: -
j_call: TRBJ1-4
clone_size: -
cdr3_aa: CASTDPGGASEKLFF
cdr3_nt: TGTGCCAGCACCGATCCTGGGGGGGCTTCCGAAAAACTGTTTTTT

v_call: TRBV29-1
d_call: -
j_call: TRBJ2-1
clone_size: few
cdr3_aa: CSVVLGETFF
cdr3_nt: TGCAGCGTTGTTTTAGGCGAGACGTTCTTC

v_call: TRBV7-2
d_call: -
j_call: TRBJ1-1
clone_size: few
cdr3_aa: CASSTTVDTEAFF
cdr3_nt: TGTGCCAGCAGCACCACTGTGGACACTGAAGCTTTCTTT

v_call: TRBV7-8
d_call: -
j_call: TRBJ2-1
clone_size: -
cdr3_aa: CASSLDAGSYNEQFF
cdr3_nt: TGTGCCAGCAGCTTAGACGCGGGTTCCTACAATGAGCAGTTCTTC

v_call: TRBV4-3
d_call: TRBD1
j_call: TRBJ2-7
clone_size: few
cdr3_aa: CASSQDRGPVYEQYF
cdr3_nt: TGCGCCAGCAGCCAAGACAGGGGGCCAGTATACGAGCAGTACTTC

v_call: TRBV27
d_call: -
j_call: TRBJ2-7
clone_size: few
cdr3_aa: CASSPLGGVEDEQYF
cdr3_nt: TGTGCCAGCAGTCCCCTTGGAGGAGTGGAGGACGAGCAGTACTTC

v_call: TRBV4-3
d_call: TRBD1
j_call: TRBJ2-7
clone_size: few
cdr3_aa: CASSQGPLDRGSSYEQYF
cdr3_nt: TGCGCCAGCAGCCAAGGTCCCCTGGACAGGGGGAGCTCCTACGAGCAGTACTTC

v_call: TRBV7-2
d_call: TRBD1
j_call: TRBJ2-7
clone_size: few
cdr3_aa: CASSHRGQDFYEQYF
cdr3_nt: TGTGCCAGCAGCCACCGGGGACAGGACTTCTACGAGCAGTACTTC

v_call: TRBV28
d_call: -
j_call: TRBJ2-7
clone_size: -
cdr3_aa: CASSLALVEQTYEQYF
cdr3_nt: TGTGCCAGCAGTTTAGCTTTGGTGGAGCAGACCTACGAGCAGTACTTC

v_call: TRBV7-8
d_call: -
j_call: TRBJ2-7
clone_size: many
cdr3_aa: CASSFREGFSYEQYF
cdr3_nt: TGTGCCAGCAGCTTCAGGGAAGGGTTCTCCTACGAGCAGTACTTC

v_call: TRBV19
d_call: -
j_call: TRBJ2-4
clone_size: few
cdr3_aa: CASSIVSENIQYF
cdr3_nt: TGTGCCAGTAGTATAGTTAGTGAAAACATTCAGTACTTC

v_call: TRBV6-2/TRBV6-3
d_call: -
j_call: TRBJ2-2
clone_size: once
cdr3_aa: CASSINPGELFF
cdr3_nt: TGTGCCAGCAGTATAAACCCCGGGGAGCTGTTTTTT

v_call: TRBV6-1
d_call: -
j_call: TRBJ2-2
clone_size: -
cdr3_aa: CASLMGRENTGELFF
cdr3_nt: TGTGCCAGCCTAATGGGACGGGAGAACACCGGGGAGCTGTTTTTT